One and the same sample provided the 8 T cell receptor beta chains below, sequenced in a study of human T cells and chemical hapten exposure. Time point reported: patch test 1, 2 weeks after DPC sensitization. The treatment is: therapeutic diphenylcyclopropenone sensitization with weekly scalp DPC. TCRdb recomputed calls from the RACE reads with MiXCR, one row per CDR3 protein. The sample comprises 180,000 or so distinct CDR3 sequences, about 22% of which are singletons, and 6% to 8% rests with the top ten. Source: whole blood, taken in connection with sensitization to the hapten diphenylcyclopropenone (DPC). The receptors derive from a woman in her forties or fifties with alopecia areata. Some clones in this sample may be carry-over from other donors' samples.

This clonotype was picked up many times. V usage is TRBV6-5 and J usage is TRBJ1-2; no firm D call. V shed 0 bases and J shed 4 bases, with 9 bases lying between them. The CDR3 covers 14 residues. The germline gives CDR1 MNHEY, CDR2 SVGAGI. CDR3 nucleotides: TGTGCCAGCAGTTACTCGAGTATGGGCTATGGCTACACCTTC. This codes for CASSYSSMGYGYTF.

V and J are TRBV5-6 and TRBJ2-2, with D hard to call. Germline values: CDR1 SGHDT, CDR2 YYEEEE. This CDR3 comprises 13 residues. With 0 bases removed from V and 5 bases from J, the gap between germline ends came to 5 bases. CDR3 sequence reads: CASSLEVTGELFF. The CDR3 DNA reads TGTGCCAGCAGCTTGGAGGTAACCGGGGAGCTGTTTTTT.

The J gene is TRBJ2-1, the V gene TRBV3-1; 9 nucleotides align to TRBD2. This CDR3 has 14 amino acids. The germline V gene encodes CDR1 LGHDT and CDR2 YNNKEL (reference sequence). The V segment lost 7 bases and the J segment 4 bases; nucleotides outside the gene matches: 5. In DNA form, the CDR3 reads TGTGCCAGCATAGCGGGAGAGGGGTACAATGAGCAGTTCTTC. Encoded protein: CASIAGEGYNEQFF.

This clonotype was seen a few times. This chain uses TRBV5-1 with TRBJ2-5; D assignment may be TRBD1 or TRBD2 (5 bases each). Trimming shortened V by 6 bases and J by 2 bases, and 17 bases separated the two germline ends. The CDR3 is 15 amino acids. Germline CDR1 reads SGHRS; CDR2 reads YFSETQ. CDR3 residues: CASTLGVLRQETQYF. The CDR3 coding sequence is TGCGCCAGCACACTGGGGGTCCTCCGGCAAGAGACCCAGTACTTC.

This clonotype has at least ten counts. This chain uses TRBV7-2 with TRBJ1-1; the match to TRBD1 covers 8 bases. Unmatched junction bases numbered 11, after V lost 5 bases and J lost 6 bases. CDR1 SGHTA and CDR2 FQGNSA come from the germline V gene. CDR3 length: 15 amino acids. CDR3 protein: CASSLWTGWVAEAFF. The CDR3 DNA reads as TGTGCCAGCAGCCTCTGGACAGGGTGGGTCGCTGAAGCTTTCTTT.

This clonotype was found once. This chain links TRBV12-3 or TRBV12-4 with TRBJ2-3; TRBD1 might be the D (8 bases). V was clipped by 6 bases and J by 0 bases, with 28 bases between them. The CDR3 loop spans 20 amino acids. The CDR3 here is CASRYGQGGAAGWSTDTQYF. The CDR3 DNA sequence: TGTGCCAGCAGATACGGACAGGGAGGGGCAGCGGGATGGAGCACAGATACGCAGTATTTT.

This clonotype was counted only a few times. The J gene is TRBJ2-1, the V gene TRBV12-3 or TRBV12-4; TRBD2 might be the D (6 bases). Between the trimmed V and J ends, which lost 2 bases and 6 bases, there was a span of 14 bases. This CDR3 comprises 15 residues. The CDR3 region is CASSLQAGGGNEQFF. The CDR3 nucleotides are TGTGCCAGCAGTTTACAAGCGGGTGGGGGCAATGAGCAGTTCTTC.

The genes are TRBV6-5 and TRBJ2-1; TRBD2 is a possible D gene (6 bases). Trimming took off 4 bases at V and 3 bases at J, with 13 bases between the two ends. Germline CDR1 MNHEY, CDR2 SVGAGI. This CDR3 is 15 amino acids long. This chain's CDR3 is CASSFRDSDYNEQFF. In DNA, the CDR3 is TGTGCCAGCAGTTTCCGGGACTCCGACTACAATGAGCAGTTCTTC.